This T cell receptor (beta chain) is from a study of spatial heterogeneity in lung cancer. Whole-study context: Raw-read counts averaged over ten per unique TCR and UMI combination.

The time point denotes: sample taken at primary tumor resection. The sequenced material consisted of unsorted whole RNA from tumor, nontumor lung or frozen PBMC. A few counts support this clonotype. This beta chain appears as a stray read in a library generated for alpha chains; its size is not informative. V shed 5 bases and J shed 5 bases, with 16 bases lying between them. This CDR3 region has 13 residues. Germline CDR1 is SQVTM and CDR2 is ANQGSEA. Every cDNA TCR molecule received its own unique molecular identifier. Each CDR3 protein is one row after TCRdb ran MiXCR on the 5' RACE reads. The sample lists hundreds of distinct CDR3 sequences; less than 35% were seen once.

The sequencing here drew on normal lung tissue next to the tumor, taken at surgery. The sequence came from a male donor with early-stage non-small cell lung cancer. V gene TRBV29-1 combines with J gene TRBJ2-7; D is possibly TRBD1 or TRBD2 (6 bases each). The CDR3 coding sequence is TGCAGCGTTTCCGGGCCCGGGGGCCACGAGCAGTACTTC. Protein: CSVSGPGGHEQYF.